Sequencing of this TCR beta chain was carried out in a study of shared clonotypes between healthy human individuals. Across the study: A couple of female and three male donors aged 18 to 49 were enrolled.

TCRdb's table, derived via immunoSEQ multiplex PCR, lists solely in-frame clones and lacks some. The table shows 1.5 million to 2.5 million clones, with roughly 94% occurring only once. CD45RO-negative CD8 cells positively selected for CCR7 made up the naive population, which excluded terminally differentiated effector memory CD45RA+ cells. Germline V gives CDR1 SGDLS, CDR2 YYNGEE. This CDR3 contains 15 residues. Trimming cost V 3 bases and J 2 bases, with 15 bases left between them. Sequencing input: naive CD8+ T cells sorted from blood. This sequence originates from a man aged 18 to 29 in good health. The chain combines TRBV9 with TRBJ2-7, with D perhaps matching TRBD2 (5 bases). The chain's CDR3 is CASSALGGPTYEQYF. CDR3 nucleotides: TGTGCCAGCAGCGCCCTAGGAGGCCCCACCTACGAGCAGTACTTC.